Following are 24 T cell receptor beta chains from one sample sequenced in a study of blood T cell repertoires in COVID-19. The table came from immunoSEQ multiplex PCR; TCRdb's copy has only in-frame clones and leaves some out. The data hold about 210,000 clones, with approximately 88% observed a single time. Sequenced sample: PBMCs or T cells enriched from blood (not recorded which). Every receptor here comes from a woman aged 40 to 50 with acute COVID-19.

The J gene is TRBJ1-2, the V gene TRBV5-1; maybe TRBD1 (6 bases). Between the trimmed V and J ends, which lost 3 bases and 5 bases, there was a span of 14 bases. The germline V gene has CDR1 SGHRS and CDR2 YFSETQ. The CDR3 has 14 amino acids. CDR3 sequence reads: CASSSGQADYGYTF. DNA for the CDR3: TGCGCCAGCAGCTCGGGACAAGCAGATTATGGCTACACCTTC.

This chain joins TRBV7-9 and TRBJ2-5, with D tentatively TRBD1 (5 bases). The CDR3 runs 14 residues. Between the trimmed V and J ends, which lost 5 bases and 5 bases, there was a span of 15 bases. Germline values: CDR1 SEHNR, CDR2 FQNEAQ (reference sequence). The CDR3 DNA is TGTGCCAGCAGCCAATCAGGGTCCGGGGAGACCCAGTACTTC. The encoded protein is CASSQSGSGETQYF.

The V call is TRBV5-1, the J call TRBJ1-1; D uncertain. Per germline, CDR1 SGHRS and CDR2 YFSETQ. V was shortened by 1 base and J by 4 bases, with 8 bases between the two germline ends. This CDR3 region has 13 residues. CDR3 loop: CASSLIGSTEAFF. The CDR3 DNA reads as TGCGCCAGCAGCTTGATAGGGAGCACTGAAGCTTTCTTT.

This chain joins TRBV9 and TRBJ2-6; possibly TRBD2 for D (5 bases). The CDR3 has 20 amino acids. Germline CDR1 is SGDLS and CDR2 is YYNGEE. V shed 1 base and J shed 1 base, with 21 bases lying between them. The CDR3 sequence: CASSVFIRGVRTSGANVLTF. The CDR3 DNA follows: TGTGCCAGCAGCGTATTTATTCGGGGTGTAAGGACGTCTGGGGCCAACGTCCTGACTTTC.

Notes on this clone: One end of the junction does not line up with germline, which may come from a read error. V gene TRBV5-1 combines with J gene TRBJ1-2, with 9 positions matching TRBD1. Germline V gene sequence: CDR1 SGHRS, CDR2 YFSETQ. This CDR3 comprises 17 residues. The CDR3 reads CAGSLTTGGAFNYGYTF. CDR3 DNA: TGCGCCGGCAGCTTAACGACAGGGGGTGCCTTTAACTATGGCTACACCTTC.

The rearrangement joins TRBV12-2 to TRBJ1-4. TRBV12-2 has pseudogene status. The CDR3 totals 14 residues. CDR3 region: CASRLRACNEKLFF. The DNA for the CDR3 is TGTGCAAGTCGCTTGCGGGCGTGTAATGAAAAACTGTTTTTT.

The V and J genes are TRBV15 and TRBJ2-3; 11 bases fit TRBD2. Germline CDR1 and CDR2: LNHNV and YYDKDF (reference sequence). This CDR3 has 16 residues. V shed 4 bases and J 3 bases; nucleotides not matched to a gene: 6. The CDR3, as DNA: TGTGCCACCAGCAAGAGGACTAGCGGGCTTACAGATACGCAGTATTTT. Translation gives CATSKRTSGLTDTQYF.

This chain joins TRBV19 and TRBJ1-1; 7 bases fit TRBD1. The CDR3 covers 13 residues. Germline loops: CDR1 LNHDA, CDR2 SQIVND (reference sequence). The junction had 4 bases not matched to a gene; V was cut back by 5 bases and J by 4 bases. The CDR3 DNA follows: TGTGCCAGTAGTCCAGGGGGTGGCACTGAAGCTTTCTTT. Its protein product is CASSPGGGTEAFF.

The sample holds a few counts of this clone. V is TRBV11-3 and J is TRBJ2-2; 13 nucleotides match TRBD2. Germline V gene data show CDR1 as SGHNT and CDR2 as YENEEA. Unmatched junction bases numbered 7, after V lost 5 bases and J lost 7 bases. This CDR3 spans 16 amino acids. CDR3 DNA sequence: TGTGCCAGCAGCACCCGACTAGCGGGGGGCCTCGGGGAGCTGTTTTTT. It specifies CASSTRLAGGLGELFF.

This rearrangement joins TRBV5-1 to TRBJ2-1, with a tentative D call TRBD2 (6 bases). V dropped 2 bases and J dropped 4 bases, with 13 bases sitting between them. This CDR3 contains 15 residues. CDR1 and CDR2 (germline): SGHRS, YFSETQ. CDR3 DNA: TGCGCCAGCAGCTTTCTTCTTGGGGGGTACAATGAGCAGTTCTTC. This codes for CASSFLLGGYNEQFF.

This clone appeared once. CDR3 region: CASSFRPEVEQFF. CDR3 nucleotides: TGTGCCAGCAGCTTTAGACCAGAGGTTGAGCAGTTCTTC. The rearrangement links TRBV7-2 to TRBJ2-1, with D hard to call. This CDR3 comprises 13 residues. CDR1 is SGHTA and CDR2 is FQGNSA in the germline V gene. V was pared by 3 bases and J by 9 bases, with 12 bases between.

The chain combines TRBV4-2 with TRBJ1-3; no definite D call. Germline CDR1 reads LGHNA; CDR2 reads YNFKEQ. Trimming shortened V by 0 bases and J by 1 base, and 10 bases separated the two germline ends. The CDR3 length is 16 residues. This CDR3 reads CASSQDLGRSGNTIYF. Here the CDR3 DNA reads TGTGCCAGCAGCCAAGATCTGGGGAGATCTGGAAACACCATATATTTT.

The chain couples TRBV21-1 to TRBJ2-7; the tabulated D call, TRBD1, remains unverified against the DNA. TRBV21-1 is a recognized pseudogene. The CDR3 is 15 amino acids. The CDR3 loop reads CASSKLLQVSYEQYV. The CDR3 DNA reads TGTGCCAGCAGCAAACTATTACAGGTCTCCTACGAGCAGTACGTC.

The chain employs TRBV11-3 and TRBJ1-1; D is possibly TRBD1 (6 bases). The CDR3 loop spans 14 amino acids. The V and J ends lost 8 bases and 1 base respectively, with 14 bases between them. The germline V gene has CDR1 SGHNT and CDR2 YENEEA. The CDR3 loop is CASSVGQSNTEAFF. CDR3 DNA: TGTGCCAGCTCTGTAGGACAGTCGAACACTGAAGCTTTCTTT.

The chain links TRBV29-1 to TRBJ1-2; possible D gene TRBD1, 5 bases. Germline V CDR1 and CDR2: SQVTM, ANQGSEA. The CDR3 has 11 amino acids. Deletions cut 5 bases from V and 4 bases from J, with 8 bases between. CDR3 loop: CSVRQGYGYTF. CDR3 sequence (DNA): TGCAGCGTTCGGCAGGGCTATGGCTACACCTTC.

Written as DNA, the CDR3 is TGTGCCTGGGCCCGACAGGGGACTCAGCCCCAGCATTTT. It yields the protein CAWARQGTQPQHF. The chain is built from TRBV30 and TRBJ1-5; 8 bases line up with TRBD1. V was clipped by 5 bases and J by 6 bases; unmatched bases: 6. The CDR3 extends over 13 amino acids. Germline V gene lookup returns CDR1 GTSNPN and CDR2 SVGIG (reference sequence).

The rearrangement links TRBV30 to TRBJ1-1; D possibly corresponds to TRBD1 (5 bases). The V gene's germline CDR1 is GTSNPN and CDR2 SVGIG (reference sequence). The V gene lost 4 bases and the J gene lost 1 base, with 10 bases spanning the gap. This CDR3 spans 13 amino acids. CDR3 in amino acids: CAWIPGQNTEAFF. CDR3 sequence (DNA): TGTGCCTGGATCCCAGGGCAGAACACTGAAGCTTTCTTT.

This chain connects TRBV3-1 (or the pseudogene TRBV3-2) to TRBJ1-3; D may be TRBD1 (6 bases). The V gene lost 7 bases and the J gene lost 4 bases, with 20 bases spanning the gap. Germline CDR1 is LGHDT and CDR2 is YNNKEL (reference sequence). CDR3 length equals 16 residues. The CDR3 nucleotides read TGTGCCAGCACCCCATCGACAGGCCTAAACGGAAACACCATATATTTT. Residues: CASTPSTGLNGNTIYF.

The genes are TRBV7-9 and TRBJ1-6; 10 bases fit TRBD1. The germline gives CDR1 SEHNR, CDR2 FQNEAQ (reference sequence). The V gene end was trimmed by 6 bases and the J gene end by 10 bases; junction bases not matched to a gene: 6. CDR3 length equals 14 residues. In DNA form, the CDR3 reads TGTGCCAGCAGACTCGGGACAGGGGACTCACCCCTCCACTTT. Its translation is CASRLGTGDSPLHF.

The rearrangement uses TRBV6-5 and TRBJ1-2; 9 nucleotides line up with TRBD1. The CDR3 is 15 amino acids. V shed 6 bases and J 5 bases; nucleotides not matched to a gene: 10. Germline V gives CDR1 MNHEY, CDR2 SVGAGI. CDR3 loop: CASRATGGSGYGYTF. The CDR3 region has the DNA TGTGCCAGCAGGGCTACAGGGGGCTCAGGGTATGGCTACACCTTC.

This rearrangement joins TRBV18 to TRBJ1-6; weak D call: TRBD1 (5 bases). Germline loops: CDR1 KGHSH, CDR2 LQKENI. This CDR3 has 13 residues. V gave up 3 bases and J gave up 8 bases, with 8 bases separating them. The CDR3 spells CASSPLQDSPLHF. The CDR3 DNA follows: TGTGCCAGCTCACCCTTACAGGATTCACCCCTCCACTTT.

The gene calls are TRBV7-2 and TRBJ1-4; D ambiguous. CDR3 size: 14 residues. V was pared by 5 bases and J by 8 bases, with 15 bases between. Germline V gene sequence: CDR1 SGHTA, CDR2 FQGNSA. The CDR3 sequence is CASSPWGVGEKLFF. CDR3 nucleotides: TGTGCCAGCAGCCCCTGGGGAGTTGGGGAAAAACTGTTTTTT.

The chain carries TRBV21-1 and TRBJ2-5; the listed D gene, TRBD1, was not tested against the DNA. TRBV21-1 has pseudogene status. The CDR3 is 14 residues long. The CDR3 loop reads CASSTTGGEETQYF. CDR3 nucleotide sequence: TGTGCCAGCAGCACGACAGGGGGCGAGGAGACCCAGTACTTC.

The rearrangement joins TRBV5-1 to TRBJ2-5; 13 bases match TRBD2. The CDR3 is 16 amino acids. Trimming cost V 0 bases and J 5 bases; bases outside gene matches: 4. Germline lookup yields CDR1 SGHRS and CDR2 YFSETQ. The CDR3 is CASSLGTSGGPETQYF. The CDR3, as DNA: TGCGCCAGCAGCTTGGGGACTAGCGGGGGCCCCGAGACCCAGTACTTC. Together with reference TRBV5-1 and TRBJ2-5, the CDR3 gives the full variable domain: KAGVTQTPRYLIKTRGQQVTLSCSPISGHRSVSWYQQTPGQGLQFLFEYFSETQRNKGNFPGRFSGRQFSNSRSEMNVSTLELGDSALYLCASSLGTSGGPETQYFGPGTRLLVL.